The source of this TCR beta chain is a study of blood T cell repertoires in COVID-19. Study in general: The study drew acute and convalescent COVID-19 samples from the United States, Italy and Spain. PBMCs, B-cell-depleted T cells, or T cells were the source of the cDNA or gDNA that made up the material.

In the authors' workflow: Amplification of reference gene primers was used by the study to estimate nucleated cell counts. TCRdb's copy holds only in-frame clones and misses some; the assay was immunoSEQ multiplex PCR. V, J and clone size derive from that table, while D and trimming were established from the DNA sequence. The data hold about 100,000 clones, with about four fifths observed a single time. The germline V gene encodes CDR1 SGHDT and CDR2 YYEEEE. This CDR3 region has 13 residues. The V end lost 5 bases, the J end lost 4 bases, and 12 bases lay between the germline ends. The specimen sequenced was peripheral blood. The clonotype was recovered from a man in his 60s with acute or convalescent COVID-19. The chain joins TRBV5-6 to TRBJ1-2, with D possibly matching TRBD1 (5 bases). The CDR3 loop reads CASRSRVGYGYTF. CDR3 sequence (DNA): TGTGCCAGCAGGAGCAGGGTAGGCTATGGCTACACCTTC.